This is a list of T cell receptor beta chains from one sample in a study of cytomegalovirus exposure and HLA in healthy donors. Some clones are missing from TCRdb's copy, which holds only in-frame ones; the method was immunoSEQ multiplex PCR. The data show approximately 110,000 clones, under 90% seen once. Sequencing used PBMCs. The receptor source for this set is a woman in her 30s in good health and CMV-seronegative. Each CDR3 is given with its conserved first and last residue. Each record gives: D gene, clone size, V gene, J gene, CDR3 protein, CDR3 DNA. The D gene is left open where the match is weak. Part of the rows lack a size; the others show once, few, many or a class for expanded clones.

TRBD2,NA,TRBV9,TRBJ2-1,CASSVRRENEQFF,TGTGCCAGCAGCGTCAGGCGGGAGAATGAGCAGTTCTTC
NA,NA,TRBV6-6,TRBJ2-1,CASSDIAGYNEQFF,TGTGCCAGCAGTGATATTGCGGGATACAATGAGCAGTTCTTC
NA,NA,TRBV7-9,TRBJ2-1,CASSFSRVGRMYNEQFF,TGTGCCAGCAGCTTCAGTCGGGTTGGCCGGATGTACAATGAGCAGTTCTTC
TRBD1,few,TRBV7-9,TRBJ2-7,CSSSDDREEQYF,TGTTCCAGCAGCGACGACAGGGAGGAGCAGTACTTC
NA,NA,TRBV28,TRBJ2-2,CASERESTGELFF,TGTGCCAGCGAGAGGGAGAGCACCGGGGAGCTGTTTTTT
TRBD1,few,TRBV11-3,TRBJ2-1,CASSHGTENYNEQFF,TGTGCCAGCAGTCACGGGACAGAAAACTACAATGAGCAGTTCTTC
NA,NA,TRBV19,TRBJ1-6,CASSTRGGHNSPLHF,TGTGCCAGTAGTACAAGGGGGGGCCACAATTCACCCCTCCACTTT
TRBD2,NA,TRBV4-2,TRBJ2-7,CAGSQDSGRAEEYEQYF,TGTGCCGGCAGCCAAGACAGCGGGAGGGCCGAAGAGTACGAGCAGTACTTC
NA,NA,TRBV6-5,TRBJ1-2,CASTAGVAYGYTF,TGTGCCAGCACCGCGGGGGTTGCCTACGGCTACACCTTC
TRBD1,NA,TRBV5-1,TRBJ2-1,CASSPDRGSSNEQFF,TGCGCCAGCAGCCCGGACAGGGGATCTTCCAATGAGCAGTTCTTC
NA,NA,TRBV5-1,TRBJ1-2,CASSLAGYGYTF,TGCGCCAGCAGCTTGGCAGGGTATGGCTACACCTTC
TRBD1,NA,TRBV6-1,TRBJ1-2,CASSERQGGGYTF,TGTGCCAGCAGTGAGCGACAGGGTGGTGGCTACACCTTC
NA,NA,TRBV7-3,TRBJ1-1,CASSLRANTEAFF,TGTGCCAGCAGCTTGCGAGCGAACACTGAAGCTTTCTTT
NA,NA,TRBV5-4,TRBJ2-7,CASSLSHRGEQYF,TGTGCCAGCAGCTTGAGCCACCGGGGCGAGCAGTACTTC
NA,NA,TRBV19,TRBJ2-1,CASRQGPAGEQFF,TGTGCCAGTAGACAGGGACCTGCCGGAGAGCAGTTCTTC
TRBD2,NA,TRBV19,TRBJ2-3,CASTIGALSGNPDTQYF,TGTGCCAGTACCATAGGCGCCCTTAGCGGGAACCCAGATACGCAGTATTTT
TRBD2,NA,TRBV5-1,TRBJ2-1,CASSYILAGSYNEQFF,TGCGCCAGCAGCTACATACTAGCGGGGTCCTACAATGAGCAGTTCTTC
NA,NA,TRBV11-2,TRBJ2-1,CASSLDGAAVNEQFF,TGTGCCAGCAGCTTAGACGGCGCAGCGGTTAATGAGCAGTTCTTC
NA,NA,TRBV5-1,TRBJ2-5,CASSQINSAGETQYF,TGCGCCAGCAGCCAGATTAATTCCGCGGGAGAGACCCAGTACTTC
TRBD1,few,TRBV7-3,TRBJ2-1,CASSSTGQGGYNEQFF,TGTGCCAGCAGCTCGACCGGACAGGGGGGCTACAATGAGCAGTTCTTC
TRBD1,NA,TRBV18,TRBJ1-5,CASSPGQLNNQPQHF,TGTGCCAGCTCACCGGGACAGCTGAACAATCAGCCCCAGCATTTT
NA,NA,TRBV28,TRBJ1-2,CASSAYRGYTF,TGTGCCAGCAGTGCCTACAGGGGCTACACCTTC
TRBD1,NA,TRBV5-8,TRBJ1-1,CASSVKRDSAWNTEAFF,TGTGCCAGCAGCGTGAAAAGGGACAGCGCTTGGAACACTGAAGCTTTCTTT
NA,NA,TRBV6-1,TRBJ2-1,CASSELNEQFF,TGTGCCAGCAGTGAACTGAATGAGCAGTTCTTC
NA,NA,TRBV7-9,TRBJ2-1,CASSLSGNEQFF,TGTGCCAGCAGCCTTAGCGGAAATGAGCAGTTCTTC
TRBD2,NA,TRBV6-6,TRBJ2-1,CASSYVAGEGEQFF,TGTGCCAGCAGTTACGTCGCGGGAGAGGGTGAGCAGTTCTTC
TRBD2,NA,TRBV7-8,TRBJ2-7,CASSSLAVSSYEQYF,TGTGCCAGCAGCTCACTAGCGGTCAGCTCCTACGAGCAGTACTTC
TRBD1,NA,TRBV5-1,TRBJ1-1,CASSLGDRSSTINTEAFF,TGCGCCAGCAGCTTGGGGGACAGATCCTCAACAATAAACACTGAAGCTTTCTTT
NA,NA,TRBV2,TRBJ1-5,CATRTAYSNQPQHF,TGTGCCACCAGGACAGCTTATAGCAATCAGCCCCAGCATTTT
NA,NA,TRBV15,TRBJ1-5,CATSRWGGNQPQHF,TGTGCCACCAGCCGCTGGGGGGGAAATCAGCCCCAGCATTTT
NA,NA,TRBV19,TRBJ2-7,CASSIFTGYEQYF,TGTGCCAGTAGCATATTCACAGGCTACGAGCAGTACTTC
TRBD2,NA,TRBV5-1,TRBJ2-1,CASSIAGSYNEQFF,TGCGCCAGCAGCATAGCGGGCTCCTACAATGAGCAGTTCTTC
NA,NA,TRBV28,TRBJ2-3,CASSLDKRKDTQYF,TGTGCCAGCAGCCTGGACAAGCGAAAAGATACGCAGTATTTT
NA,NA,TRBV11-2,TRBJ2-1,CASSGALSAYNEQFF,TGTGCCAGCAGCGGGGCCCTTTCTGCCTACAATGAGCAGTTCTTC
TRBD2,NA,TRBV6-4,TRBJ2-2,CASKVAGGPIGELFF,TGTGCCAGCAAAGTAGCGGGAGGGCCCATCGGGGAGCTGTTTTTT
TRBD2,NA,TRBV7-2,TRBJ2-3,CASSLPGLAVDAQYF,TGTGCCAGCAGCCTCCCGGGACTAGCGGTAGATGCGCAGTATTTT
TRBD2,NA,TRBV19,TRBJ2-1,CASSGGRGNEQFF,TGTGCCAGTAGCGGCGGGAGGGGGAATGAGCAGTTCTTC
NA,NA,TRBV29-1,TRBJ1-2,CSVEEERNYGYTF,TGCAGCGTTGAGGAGGAGAGAAACTATGGCTACACCTTC
NA,NA,TRBV6-6,TRBJ2-3,CASSKSGASTDTQYF,TGTGCCAGCAGCAAAAGCGGCGCTAGCACAGATACGCAGTATTTT
TRBD1,NA,TRBV6-1,TRBJ1-5,CASSYLGDRDQPQHF,TGTGCCAGCAGCTACCTAGGGGACAGAGATCAGCCCCAGCATTTT
TRBD2,NA,TRBV10-1,TRBJ2-2,CASSLGGGRAGTGELFF,TGCGCCAGCAGCCTCGGGGGCGGGAGGGCCGGCACCGGGGAGCTGTTTTTT
NA,NA,TRBV11-1,TRBJ2-7,CASSQRRRRPSYEQYF,TGTGCCAGCAGCCAGAGGAGGCGTCGCCCCTCCTACGAGCAGTACTTC
NA,NA,TRBV28,TRBJ2-7,CASSFQDSDEQYF,TGTGCCAGCAGTTTCCAGGACAGTGACGAGCAGTACTTC
TRBD1,NA,TRBV19,TRBJ1-5,CASSIDGTGVQPQHF,TGTGCCAGTAGTATAGATGGGACAGGGGTCCAGCCCCAGCATTTT
NA,NA,TRBV28,TRBJ1-1,CASTRPGVGNTEAFF,TGTGCCAGCACCCGCCCAGGGGTCGGGAACACTGAAGCTTTCTTT
NA,few,TRBV6-1,TRBJ1-4,CASRNTGRDEKLFF,TGTGCCAGCAGGAATACAGGGAGGGATGAAAAACTGTTTTTT
TRBD1,NA,TRBV27,TRBJ2-5,CASSFLGGQGKETQYF,TGTGCCAGCAGTTTTCTTGGCGGACAGGGAAAAGAGACCCAGTACTTC
NA,NA,TRBV2,TRBJ1-1,CASSRRRGNTEAFF,TGTGCCAGCAGCCGGAGGAGGGGGAACACTGAAGCTTTCTTT
TRBD2,NA,TRBV4-3,TRBJ2-2,CASSQVETSVDTGELFF,TGCGCCAGCAGCCAAGTCGAGACTAGCGTGGACACAGGGGAGCTGTTTTTT